A selection of T cell receptor beta chains follows, all from one sample in a study of blood T cells in healthy people across ages. TCRdb reanalysed the 5' RACE reads using MiXCR and keeps one entry per CDR3 protein. The sample records about 1,500,000 distinct CDR3 sequences, approximately 28% being singletons. Sequencing used blood. These receptors were obtained from a woman in her 30s in good health. The CDR3 runs from the conserved cysteine through the conserved F or W. The D gene is left open where the match is weak. Rows may omit the clone size; those that give it use once, few, many or a size class.

v_call: TRBV29-1; clone_size: NA; j_call: TRBJ1-1; cdr3_length: 16; d_call: TRBD1; cdr3_nt: TGCAGCGTTCGAAAGCTGCTGACAGGGCCGAACACTGAAGCTTTCTTT; cdr3_aa: CSVRKLLTGPNTEAFF
v_call: TRBV27; clone_size: few; j_call: TRBJ1-6; cdr3_length: 15; d_call: NA; cdr3_nt: TGTGCCAGCAGTACCCGCCGGACAAGGAATTCACCCCTCCACTTT; cdr3_aa: CASSTRRTRNSPLHF
v_call: TRBV11-2; clone_size: NA; j_call: TRBJ2-5; cdr3_length: 15; d_call: NA; cdr3_nt: TGTGCCAGCTCTGCTGGGGGGCCCGACCAAGAGACCCAGTACTTC; cdr3_aa: CASSAGGPDQETQYF
v_call: TRBV20-1; clone_size: few; j_call: TRBJ2-4; cdr3_length: 16; d_call: NA; cdr3_nt: TGCAGTGCTAGCCTCTCCGACTGGCTAGCCAAAAACATTCAGTACTTC; cdr3_aa: CSASLSDWLAKNIQYF
v_call: TRBV7-2; clone_size: few; j_call: TRBJ2-5; cdr3_length: 13; d_call: NA; cdr3_nt: TGTGCCAGCAGCCGTTGGACGGAGAGAGAGCAGTACTTC; cdr3_aa: CASSRWTEREQYF
v_call: TRBV7-2; clone_size: NA; j_call: TRBJ1-1; cdr3_length: 16; d_call: NA; cdr3_nt: TGTGCCAGCGCACGAAGGGCCACAGTGGGGAGATTGGAAGCTTTCTTT; cdr3_aa: CASARRATVGRLEAFF
v_call: TRBV12-3/TRBV12-4; clone_size: NA; j_call: TRBJ2-4; cdr3_length: 15; d_call: NA; cdr3_nt: TGTGCCAGCAGTTTGGGGGCGGAAGCCAAAAACATTCAGTACTTC; cdr3_aa: CASSLGAEAKNIQYF
v_call: TRBV10-3; clone_size: few; j_call: TRBJ2-4; cdr3_length: 17; d_call: NA; cdr3_nt: TGTGCCATCAGTGAGTCCCCCAGGGCGGGTACCAAAAACATTCAGTACTTC; cdr3_aa: CAISESPRAGTKNIQYF
v_call: TRBV7-2; clone_size: NA; j_call: TRBJ1-5; cdr3_length: 16; d_call: TRBD1; cdr3_nt: TGTGCCAGCAGCTCGGGACAGCTTTATACCCATCAGCCCCAGCATTTT; cdr3_aa: CASSSGQLYTHQPQHF
v_call: TRBV29-1; clone_size: NA; j_call: TRBJ2-3; cdr3_length: 12; d_call: NA; cdr3_nt: TGCAGCGTTGAATTAGAGGCAGATACGCAGTATTTT; cdr3_aa: CSVELEADTQYF
v_call: TRBV4-1; clone_size: few; j_call: TRBJ2-7; cdr3_length: 15; d_call: NA; cdr3_nt: TGCGCCAGCAGCCAAGCTTCGGAGCCCGGCTACGAGCAGTACTTC; cdr3_aa: CASSQASEPGYEQYF
v_call: TRBV10-3; clone_size: NA; j_call: TRBJ2-6; cdr3_length: 16; d_call: NA; cdr3_nt: TGTGCCATCACCGGAGAGATCCTCTCTGGGGCCAACGTCCTGACTTTC; cdr3_aa: CAITGEILSGANVLTF
v_call: TRBV12-3/TRBV12-4; clone_size: NA; j_call: TRBJ2-4; cdr3_length: 11; d_call: NA; cdr3_nt: TGTGCCAGCAGTTTCAGGGAAAGGCAGTACTTC; cdr3_aa: CASSFRERQYF
v_call: TRBV25-1; clone_size: few; j_call: TRBJ2-3; cdr3_length: 16; d_call: NA; cdr3_nt: TGTGCCAGCAGTGAATTGCTTGAGACTAGCACAGATACGCAGTATTTT; cdr3_aa: CASSELLETSTDTQYF
v_call: TRBV20-1; clone_size: NA; j_call: TRBJ1-4; cdr3_length: 15; d_call: TRBD1; cdr3_nt: TGCAGTGCTAGAGACTCCCGACAGGGGAATGAAAAACTGTTTTTT; cdr3_aa: CSARDSRQGNEKLFF
v_call: TRBV6-1; clone_size: NA; j_call: TRBJ2-1; cdr3_length: 14; d_call: NA; cdr3_nt: TGTGCCAGCTCGGGGATGGGGTCCTACAATGAGCAGTTCTTC; cdr3_aa: CASSGMGSYNEQFF
v_call: TRBV20-1; clone_size: few; j_call: TRBJ2-3; cdr3_length: 17; d_call: TRBD2; cdr3_nt: TGCAGTGCTAGTCGATTAGCGGGGGGTTCTAGCACAGATACGCAGTATTTT; cdr3_aa: CSASRLAGGSSTDTQYF
v_call: TRBV6-5; clone_size: NA; j_call: TRBJ1-4; cdr3_length: 14; d_call: TRBD1; cdr3_nt: TGTGCCAGCAGACAGACAGGGGCGGGGGAAAAACTGTTTTTT; cdr3_aa: CASRQTGAGEKLFF
v_call: TRBV10-3; clone_size: many; j_call: TRBJ2-3; cdr3_length: 13; d_call: NA; cdr3_nt: TGTGCCATCAGTGAAACGGGCGGAGATACGCAGTATTTT; cdr3_aa: CAISETGGDTQYF
v_call: TRBV11-3; clone_size: NA; j_call: TRBJ2-1; cdr3_length: 13; d_call: TRBD2; cdr3_nt: TGTGCCAGCAGCTTGCTTAGCGGGGGGGAGCAGTTCTTC; cdr3_aa: CASSLLSGGEQFF
v_call: TRBV3-1; clone_size: NA; j_call: TRBJ1-2; cdr3_length: 15; d_call: TRBD1; cdr3_nt: TGTGCCAGCAGCCTCATTGGGACAGGGGTAGATGGCTACACCTTC; cdr3_aa: CASSLIGTGVDGYTF
v_call: TRBV7-8; clone_size: few; j_call: TRBJ2-2; cdr3_length: 14; d_call: TRBD1; cdr3_nt: TGTGCCAGCAGCTTAAACAGGGGCGGCGGGGAGCTGTTTTTT; cdr3_aa: CASSLNRGGGELFF
v_call: TRBV7-9; clone_size: few; j_call: TRBJ2-5; cdr3_length: 15; d_call: NA; cdr3_nt: TGTGCCAGCAGCTCGATGGGGGCAGGGGACGAGACCCAGTACTTC; cdr3_aa: CASSSMGAGDETQYF
v_call: TRBV7-9; clone_size: once; j_call: TRBJ2-1; cdr3_length: 10; d_call: NA; cdr3_nt: TGTGCCACCCGGCTCGATGAGCAGTTCTTC; cdr3_aa: CATRLDEQFF
v_call: TRBV6-2/TRBV6-3; clone_size: few; j_call: TRBJ2-7; cdr3_length: 13; d_call: NA; cdr3_nt: TGTGCCAGCAGACGAGAAGGGTACGACGAGCAGTACTTC; cdr3_aa: CASRREGYDEQYF
v_call: TRBV6-2/TRBV6-3; clone_size: few; j_call: TRBJ2-7; cdr3_length: 15; d_call: NA; cdr3_nt: TGTGCCAGCATCGACGGTGGGCAGGGCGCCTACGAGCAGTACTTC; cdr3_aa: CASIDGGQGAYEQYF
v_call: TRBV6-6; clone_size: many; j_call: TRBJ2-1; cdr3_length: 16; d_call: TRBD2; cdr3_nt: TGTGCCAGCAGGCCCCCCAGGACTAGCGTCTACAATGAGCAGTTCTTC; cdr3_aa: CASRPPRTSVYNEQFF
v_call: TRBV20-1; clone_size: NA; j_call: TRBJ1-2; cdr3_length: 12; d_call: TRBD1; cdr3_nt: TGCAGTGCTCCGAGGGGGCTGGATGGCTACACCTTC; cdr3_aa: CSAPRGLDGYTF
v_call: TRBV27; clone_size: NA; j_call: TRBJ2-3; cdr3_length: 17; d_call: TRBD2; cdr3_nt: TGTGCCAGCAGTCCCGGGGGAAGGCGGGGGAAGGCAGATACGCAGTATTTT; cdr3_aa: CASSPGGRRGKADTQYF
v_call: TRBV20-1; clone_size: NA; j_call: TRBJ2-5; cdr3_length: 16; d_call: NA; cdr3_nt: TGCAGTGCTTCTCCCAGCGGAAGGAAAGACCAAGAGACCCAGTACTTC; cdr3_aa: CSASPSGRKDQETQYF
v_call: TRBV5-6; clone_size: few; j_call: TRBJ2-3; cdr3_length: 15; d_call: NA; cdr3_nt: TGTGCCAGCAGCCCCAGTCCCGGGGGCTCAGATACGCAGTATTTT; cdr3_aa: CASSPSPGGSDTQYF